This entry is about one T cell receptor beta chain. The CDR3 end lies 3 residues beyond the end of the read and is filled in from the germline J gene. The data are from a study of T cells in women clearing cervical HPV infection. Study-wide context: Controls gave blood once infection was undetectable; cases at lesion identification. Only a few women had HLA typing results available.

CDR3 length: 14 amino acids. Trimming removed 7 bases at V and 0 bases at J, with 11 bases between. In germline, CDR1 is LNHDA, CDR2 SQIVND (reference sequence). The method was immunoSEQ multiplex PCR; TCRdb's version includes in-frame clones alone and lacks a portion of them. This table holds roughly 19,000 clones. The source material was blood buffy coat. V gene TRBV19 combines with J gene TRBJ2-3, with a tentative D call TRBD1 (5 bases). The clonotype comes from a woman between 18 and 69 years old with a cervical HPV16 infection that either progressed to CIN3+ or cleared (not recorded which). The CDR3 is CASKTVKSTDTQYF. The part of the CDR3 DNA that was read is TGTGCCAGTAAGACAGTCAAGAGCACAGATACG.